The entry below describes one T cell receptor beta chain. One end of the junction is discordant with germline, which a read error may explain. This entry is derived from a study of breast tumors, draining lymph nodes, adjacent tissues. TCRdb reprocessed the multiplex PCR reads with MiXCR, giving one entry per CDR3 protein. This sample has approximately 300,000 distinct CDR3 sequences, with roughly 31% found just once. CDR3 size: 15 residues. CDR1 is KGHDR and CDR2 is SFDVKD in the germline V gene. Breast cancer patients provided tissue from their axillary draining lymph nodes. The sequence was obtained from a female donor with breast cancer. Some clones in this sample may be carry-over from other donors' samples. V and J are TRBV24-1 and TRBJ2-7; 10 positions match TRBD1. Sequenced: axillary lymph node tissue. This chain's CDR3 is CASSADRGLIYEQYF. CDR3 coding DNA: TGTGCCAGCAGTGCCGACAGGGGGCTTATTTACGAGCAGTACTTC.